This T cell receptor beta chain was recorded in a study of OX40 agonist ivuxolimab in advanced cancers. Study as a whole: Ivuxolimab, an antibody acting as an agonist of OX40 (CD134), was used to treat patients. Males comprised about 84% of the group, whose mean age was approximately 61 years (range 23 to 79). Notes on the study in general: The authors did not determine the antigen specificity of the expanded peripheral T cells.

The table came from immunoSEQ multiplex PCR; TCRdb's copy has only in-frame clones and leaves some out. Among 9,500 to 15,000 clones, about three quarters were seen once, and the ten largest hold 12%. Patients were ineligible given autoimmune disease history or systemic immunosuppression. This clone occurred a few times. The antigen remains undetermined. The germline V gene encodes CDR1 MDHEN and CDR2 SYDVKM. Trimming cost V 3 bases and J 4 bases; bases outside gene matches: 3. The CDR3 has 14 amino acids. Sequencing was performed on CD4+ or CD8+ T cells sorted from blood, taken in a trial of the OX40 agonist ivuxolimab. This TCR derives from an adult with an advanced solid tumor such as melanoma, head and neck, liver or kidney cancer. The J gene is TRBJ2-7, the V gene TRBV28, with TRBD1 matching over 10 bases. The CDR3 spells CASSLTGGNYEQYF. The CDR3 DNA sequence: TGTGCCAGCAGTTTGACAGGGGGCAATTACGAGCAGTACTTC.